This record covers a single TCR beta chain. Its antigen is not yet known. No much larger clonotype is one base removed from it; base qualities were not supplied. Reading the germline V gene (reference sequence) gives CDR1 MNHNY and CDR2 SVGAGI. Spanning cysteine to phenylalanine, the CDR3 consists of 10 amino acids. The DNA shown is the 30-base CDR3, in frame from base 1. The data were taken from a study of a mutant IDH1 vaccine in newly diagnosed glioma (dated by TCRdb to the early 2020s). For context, the study as a whole: Vaccination began 4-6 weeks after radiotherapy alone, or alongside temozolomide cycles in the chemotherapy-containing groups. Peripheral blood samples were drawn at six visits, namely V03 (baseline), V05, V07, V10, V12 and V13. The week-35 safety follow-up was designated visit V12, and the week-47 end of study was designated visit V13. Prior to enrollment, patients had been given standard therapy consisting of radiotherapy alone, temozolomide alone, or radiochemotherapy with temozolomide, with the combination given to most patients. Of the roughly 31 treated patients, roughly 60% were male and around 40% were female, and the mean age was approximately 40 years. Longitudinal TCRB deep sequencing was done for 25 treated patients, wherever samples were available for exploratory analyses.

General study outcomes and caveats: Availability determined which PBMC samples were chosen for TCRB deep sequencing. Pseudoprogression appeared unrelated to alterations in the top peripheral T cell clonotypes detected by TCRB sequencing. It was noted by the authors that analyses of patient blood samples could not be reproduced owing to sample limitations. Immune responses induced by the vaccine were seen in more than 85% of patients across multiple MHC alleles.

The meaning of the sample's time point label: week 35, safety follow-up. A 20-mer mutant IDH1 peptide at 300 micrograms in Montanide made up each vaccine dose, which was injected subcutaneously together with topical imiquimod. Patients were given eight vaccinations, in weeks 1, 3, 5, 7, 11, 15, 19 and 23, which matched visits V03 through V10. The donors had newly diagnosed IDH1-mutant astrocytomas of WHO grade 3 or 4 that showed loss of nuclear ATRX. The samples were drawn from NOA16, a multicentre, single-arm, open-label phase I trial in Germany that tested a mutant IDH1 peptide vaccine in humans for the first time. Genomic DNA for TCRB sequencing was extracted from EDTA blood using the DNeasy Blood and Tissue Kit. Receptor amplification or capture employed the immunoSEQ multiplex PCR assay. The hsTCRB Kit was used according to the manufacturer's protocol to amplify rearranged TCR beta chain sequences. An Illumina MiSeq was used to sequence the TCRB libraries. The authors' pipeline ran thus. The proprietary platform of the kit vendor was used for demultiplexing, trimming and gene mapping. TCRdb re-hosts the immuneACCESS table, in-frame sequences only. Its copies lack some clones; in the studies checked, an unresolved V gene accounts for under half of them, and the cause for the rest is not known. V and J calls and clone size are copied from that table; D and trimming were computed from the DNA. The sample has 43,000 or so clones on record, over 80% of them singletons. The top ten constitute around 2% of the sample.

The origin of this receptor is a man over 45 with glioma. The sequenced sample was PBMCs, obtained from a glioma patient whose treatment included an IDH1 peptide vaccine. In this chain, TRBV6-6 is recombined with TRBJ2-5; too little of a D gene remains to name it. The J call may be wrong; the DNA end is better matched by TRBJ2-7. The CDR3 protein is CASRDYEQYF. The DNA sequence follows: TGTGCCAGCAGGGACTACGAGCAGTACTTC.